This note documents a single T cell receptor beta chain sequence. These data belong to a study of blood T cell repertoires in COVID-19. Study details: The analysed material was cDNA or gDNA that came from T cells, B-cell-depleted T cells, or PBMCs.

Germline trimming cut 5 bases from V and 5 bases from J; bases unmatched to any gene: 7. The CDR3 sequence is 14 residues long. The germline CDR1 and CDR2 sequences are SNHLY and FYNNEI. The repertoire was sequenced with immunoSEQ multiplex PCR; TCRdb's copy has only in-frame clones and lacks some. Found here are around 260,000 clones, approximately 86% of them singletons; the top ten hold over 1.5%. The gene calls are TRBV2 and TRBJ1-1; 8 bases are shared with TRBD1. Material for sequencing was peripheral blood. This clonotype was sampled from a man younger than 45 with active or convalescent COVID-19. CDR3 DNA sequence: TGTGCCAGCAGTCCCAGCAGGGGGCCAACTGAAGCTTTCTTT. Its translation is CASSPSRGPTEAFF.